The next 22 T cell receptor beta chains were all read from a single sample in a study of beta chain features in type 1 diabetes. No cognate antigen is known for these TCRs. Expressed TCRB transcripts got sequenced, as all isolated RNA was reverse transcribed. Method: immunoSEQ multiplex PCR; TCRdb's copy keeps in-frame clones and lacks some. The profile shows 630,000 or so clones, roughly 13% of them singletons. General observations from the study: Shortening of TCRB CDR3s, moderate but significant, appeared in all four CD4+ subsets of Type 1 diabetes patients.

Sequenced sample: naive CD4+ T cells from blood. These receptors were collected from a man aged 18 to 29 with type 1 diabetes.

V and J are TRBV6-1 and TRBJ2-7; D unclear. The germline V gene encodes CDR1 MNHNS and CDR2 SASEGT. The CDR3 runs to 12 residues. Trimming left V 4 bases short and J 3 bases short, with 7 bases between. CDR3 sequence reads: CASSAIHYEQYF. The CDR3 coding sequence is TGTGCCAGCAGTGCCATACACTACGAGCAGTACTTC.

The chain is built from TRBV9 and TRBJ2-2, with 7 bases lining up with TRBD1. The CDR3 sequence is 14 residues long. J gave up 6 bases and V 3 bases, and 5 bases lay outside the gene matches. Germline lookup yields CDR1 SGDLS and CDR2 YYNGEE. CDR3 sequence reads: CASSEGQVAGELFF. In DNA, the CDR3 is TGTGCCAGCAGCGAAGGACAGGTCGCCGGGGAGCTGTTTTTT.

CDR3 nucleotides: TGTGCCAGCAGCTCGACTAGCGGACCCTACAATGAGCAGTTCTTC. Translation gives CASSSTSGPYNEQFF. This rearrangement joins TRBV5-6 to TRBJ2-1, with TRBD2 identical over 9 bases. V lost 3 bases, J lost 2 bases, and 3 bases stayed unmatched. Germline CDR1 SGHDT, CDR2 YYEEEE. This CDR3 is 15 amino acids long.

This clone was detected a few times. The V and J genes are TRBV4-1 and TRBJ2-3; D might be TRBD1 or TRBD2, each matching 5 bases. The V end was cut by 0 bases, the J end by 6 bases, with 16 bases between. The CDR3 has 16 amino acids. CDR1 and CDR2 (germline): MGHRA, YSYEKL. CDR3 sequence (DNA): TGCGCCAGCAGCCAAGAAGGAGCAGGGCGAGGGGATACGCAGTATTTT. Amino acid sequence: CASSQEGAGRGDTQYF.

This clone was observed a few times. J is TRBJ2-1 and V is TRBV13, with 9 bases matching TRBD2. J lost 8 bases, V lost 3 bases, and 5 bases had no gene match. In germline, CDR1 is PRHDT, CDR2 FYEKMQ (reference sequence). The CDR3 contains 14 residues. The CDR3: CASSLRREGYEQFF. The CDR3 DNA sequence: TGTGCCAGCAGCTTGCGGCGGGAGGGCTATGAGCAGTTCTTC.

The rearrangement joins TRBV28 to TRBJ2-4, with 9 positions matching TRBD2. The CDR3 has 15 residues. Per germline, CDR1 MDHEN and CDR2 SYDVKM. V was pared by 9 bases and J by 6 bases, with 12 bases of the junction left unmatched. Here the CDR3 DNA reads TGTGCCAGTCTTATGCTGCGGGGGGGTGTAAACATTCAGTACTTC. Encoded protein: CASLMLRGGVNIQYF.

The chain couples TRBV7-3 to TRBJ1-6, with 8 bases lining up with TRBD1. In germline, CDR1 is SGHTA, CDR2 FQGTGA. The CDR3 covers 14 residues. V lost 4 bases to trimming and J lost 9 bases; unmatched junction nucleotides: 5. The CDR3 DNA sequence: TGTGCCAGCAGCTCGGGACAGGCGGGTTCACCCCTCCACTTT. It yields the protein CASSSGQAGSPLHF.

The V gene is TRBV5-1, the J gene TRBJ2-1, with a possible D match to TRBD1 (6 bases). V was trimmed by 3 bases and J by 8 bases, leaving 15 bases between them. CDR1 is SGHRS and CDR2 is YFSETQ in the germline V gene. The CDR3 contains 14 residues. CDR3: CASSWGTWMDEQFF. CDR3 DNA sequence: TGCGCCAGCAGCTGGGGGACATGGATGGATGAGCAGTTCTTC. Full variable domain (outside the CDR3, taken from reference TRBV5-1 and TRBJ2-1): KAGVTQTPRYLIKTRGQQVTLSCSPISGHRSVSWYQQTPGQGLQFLFEYFSETQRNKGNFPGRFSGRQFSNSRSEMNVSTLELGDSALYLCASSWGTWMDEQFFGPGTRLTVL.

V gene TRBV7-2 combines with J gene TRBJ2-1; TRBD1 matches 8 bases. This CDR3 has 15 amino acids. With V trimmed by 4 bases and J by 3 bases, 5 bases remained unmatched. Germline V gene sequence: CDR1 SGHTA, CDR2 FQGNSA. This chain's CDR3 is CASSSTGERYNEQFF. For the CDR3, the DNA is TGTGCCAGCAGCTCGACAGGGGAACGCTACAATGAGCAGTTCTTC.

This chain joins TRBV5-4 and TRBJ2-7, with TRBD1 matching over 8 bases. The V gene end was trimmed by 4 bases and the J gene end by 3 bases; junction bases not matched to a gene: 3. CDR3 length equals 13 residues. Germline CDR1 is SGHNT and CDR2 is YYREEE (reference sequence). The CDR3 DNA reads TGTGCCAGCAGCCGGACAGGGATCTACGAGCAGTACTTC. Protein sequence: CASSRTGIYEQYF. Combining the CDR3 with reference TRBV5-4 and TRBJ2-7 gives the whole variable domain ETGVTQSPTHLIKTRGQQVTLRCSSQSGHNTVSWYQQALGQGPQFIFQYYREEENGRGNFPPRFSGLQFPNYSSELNVNALELDDSALYLCASSRTGIYEQYFGPGTRLTVT.

This clone has just a few counts. The CDR3 protein is CASSSTGLDTEAFF. The DNA of the CDR3 is TGTGCCAGCAGTTCGACGGGGTTAGACACTGAAGCTTTCTTT. The chain carries TRBV2 and TRBJ1-1; D unresolved. Germline values: CDR1 SNHLY, CDR2 FYNNEI. Trimming stripped 5 bases from V and 3 bases from J, with 13 bases between. The CDR3 is 14 amino acids.

This clone was observed a few times. The CDR3 sequence: CAWSSQYGNQPQHF. In DNA, the CDR3 is TGTGCCTGGTCGAGTCAATATGGCAATCAGCCCCAGCATTTT. The chain employs TRBV30 and TRBJ1-5; no firm D call. This CDR3 spans 14 amino acids. Germline V gene lookup returns CDR1 GTSNPN and CDR2 SVGIG (reference sequence). Trimming pared 5 bases from V and 2 bases from J, leaving 13 bases between.

This rearrangement joins TRBV28 to TRBJ2-7, with 7 bases matching TRBD1. Germline V lookup: CDR1 MDHEN, CDR2 SYDVKM. The CDR3 length is 15 residues. V lost 4 bases, J lost 2 bases, and 8 bases stayed unmatched. DNA for the CDR3: TGTGCCAGCAGTTACCAGGGGGTGGGAGCCTACGAGCAGTACTTC. It is translated as CASSYQGVGAYEQYF.

The chain combines TRBV7-9 with TRBJ2-3; D remains unclear. The germline V gene has CDR1 SEHNR and CDR2 FQNEAQ (reference sequence). CDR3 length equals 16 residues. Trimming removed 4 bases at V and 2 bases at J, with 16 bases between. CDR3 loop: CASSSWLGSSTDTQYF. DNA for the CDR3: TGTGCCAGCAGCTCTTGGTTAGGGTCGTCCACAGATACGCAGTATTTT.

The chain carries TRBV9 and TRBJ2-6; no firm D call. Germline loops: CDR1 SGDLS, CDR2 YYNGEE. The CDR3 totals 17 residues. The V and J ends lost 4 bases and 0 bases respectively, with 14 bases between them. The CDR3 spells CASSPRIAHSGANVLTF. The CDR3 DNA sequence: TGTGCCAGCAGCCCCAGGATAGCCCACTCTGGGGCCAACGTCCTGACTTTC.

The chain couples TRBV6-5 to TRBJ1-1, with a weak D call TRBD1 (5 bases). Trimming stripped 7 bases from V and 11 bases from J, with 14 bases between. The CDR3 contains 11 residues. Germline CDR1 reads MNHEY; CDR2 reads SVGAGI. The CDR3 loop reads CASTQGLMAFF. CDR3 sequence (DNA): TGTGCCAGCACCCAGGGTTTGATGGCTTTCTTT.

This chain connects TRBV7-2 to TRBJ2-5, with a weak D call TRBD2 (6 bases). Germline V gene sequence: CDR1 SGHTA, CDR2 FQGNSA. This CDR3 has 15 amino acids. Trimming pared 8 bases from V and 7 bases from J, leaving 23 bases between. CDR3 nucleotides: TGTGCCAGCGGAACTGTAGCGGCCCCCCCCGGGACCCAGTACTTC. As protein: CASGTVAAPPGTQYF. Variable domain in full (rest from reference TRBV7-2 and TRBJ2-5): GAGVSQSPSNKVTEKGKDVELRCDPISGHTALYWYRQSLGQGLEFLIYFQGNSAPDKSGLPSDRFSAERTGGSVSTLTIQRTQQEDSAVYLCASGTVAAPPGTQYFGPGTRLLVL.

The genes are TRBV20-1 and TRBJ2-3, with unresolved D. The CDR3 consists of 11 residues. The germline CDR1 and CDR2 sequences are DFQATT and SNEGSKA (reference sequence). Here the CDR3 DNA reads TGCAGCGCCCTTGTGGGTGATACGCAGTATTTT. Translating it yields CSALVGDTQYF.

A few counts support this clone. An end of the junction differs from the germline gene, which may be a read error. The V call is TRBV7-7, the J call TRBJ2-2; D gene uncertain. Germline V gives CDR1 SSHAT, CDR2 FNYEAQ (reference sequence). The CDR3 contains 14 residues. The CDR3 region has the DNA TGTGCTAGCAGTTTCGACGGGAACACCGGGGAGCTGTTTTTT. This sequence encodes CASSFDGNTGELFF. Together with reference TRBV7-7 and TRBJ2-2, the CDR3 gives the full variable domain: GAGVSQSPRYKVTKRGQDVTLRCDPISSHATLYWYQQALGQGPEFLTYFNYEAQPDKSGLPSDRFSAERPEGSISTLTIQRTEQRDSAMYRCASSFDGNTGELFFGEGSRLTVL.

This clone has just a few counts. This rearrangement joins TRBV30 to TRBJ1-6; D possibly corresponds to TRBD1 (6 bases). Trimming pared 2 bases from V and 3 bases from J, leaving 20 bases between. This CDR3 comprises 18 residues. Germline CDR1 is GTSNPN and CDR2 is SVGIG (reference sequence). The CDR3 loop reads CAWSIGRGVFRYNSPLHF. The CDR3 nucleotides read TGTGCCTGGAGTATTGGCAGGGGAGTTTTTCGCTATAATTCACCCCTCCACTTT.

The chain carries TRBV4-2 and TRBJ2-7; 8 nucleotides align to TRBD2. Germline V gene data show CDR1 as LGHNA and CDR2 as YNFKEQ. CDR3 size: 18 residues. With V trimmed by 0 bases and J by 2 bases, 12 bases remained unmatched. The CDR3, as DNA: TGTGCCAGCAGCCAAGAAAACCCGGCGGGGGGTTTAACCTACGAGCAGTACTTC. Amino acid sequence: CASSQENPAGGLTYEQYF.

This clone has ten or more counts. This chain links TRBV28 with TRBJ2-1, with D possibly TRBD2 on 5 matching bases. CDR1 is MDHEN, CDR2 SYDVKM, per germline. There are 14 residues in the CDR3. Deletions cut 3 bases from V and 8 bases from J, with 14 bases between. The CDR3 bases are TGTGCCAGCAGTTTGGGTGGGAGCTATGATGAGCAGTTCTTC. Amino acid sequence: CASSLGGSYDEQFF.